This passage covers 25 T cell receptor beta chains from one sample sequenced in a study of PD-1 blockade in classical Hodgkin lymphoma. Patients all relapsed after autologous stem cell transplantation, and there was variation in brentuximab vedotin exposure. The data were produced by immunoSEQ multiplex PCR, yet TCRdb's version contains in-frame clones alone and is incomplete. The sample gives around 7,500 clones, about 86% of which show up once; about 14% is in the top ten. Sequenced material: peripheral blood mononuclear cells (PBMCs), taken at baseline. The receptors come from a human donor with classical Hodgkin lymphoma.

The chain joins TRBV7-4 to TRBJ2-7; D gene uncertain. The CDR3 length is 13 residues. V dropped 8 bases and J dropped 0 bases, with 11 bases sitting between them. Germline CDR1 and CDR2: SGHVT and SQSDAQ. The CDR3 region is CASAGPNSYEQYF. DNA for the CDR3: TGTGCCAGCGCCGGGCCGAACTCCTACGAGCAGTACTTC.

The chain employs TRBV5-4 and TRBJ1-1; 9 bases are shared with TRBD1. Losses at the gene ends were 2 bases for V and 6 bases for J; bases not matched to a gene: 2. From germline, CDR1 is SGHNT and CDR2 YYREEE (reference sequence). This CDR3 spans 13 amino acids. The CDR3 DNA is TGTGCCAGCAGCTTCCGGGACAGGGCTGAAGCTTTCTTT. Protein: CASSFRDRAEAFF.

V is TRBV14 and J is TRBJ2-1; 10 nucleotides agree with TRBD2. The CDR3 spans 19 residues. J was trimmed by 5 bases and V by 0 bases; bases with no gene match: 13. Per germline, CDR1 SGHDN and CDR2 FVKESK. CDR3 bases: TGTGCCAGCAGCCAAGAAAGTCGACTAGCGGGCGGAGTAAACAATGAGCAGTTCTTC. It specifies CASSQESRLAGGVNNEQFF. Based on the CDR3 plus reference TRBV14 and TRBJ2-1, the full variable domain is EAGVTQFPSHSVIEKGQTVTLRCDPISGHDNLYWYRRVMGKEIKFLLHFVKESKQDESGMPNNRFLAERTGGTYSTLKVQPAELEDSGVYFCASSQESRLAGGVNNEQFFGPGTRLTVL.

This chain links TRBV28 with TRBJ1-2; D unresolved. The CDR3 covers 14 residues. Germline assignment: CDR1 MDHEN and CDR2 SYDVKM. Trimming took off 6 bases at V and 4 bases at J, with 15 bases between the two ends. CDR3 sequence (DNA): TGTGCCAGCAGCCCAACCCGCCAGGCCTATGGCTACACCTTC. Its translation is CASSPTRQAYGYTF.

The chain links TRBV5-5 to TRBJ2-5; 7 positions match TRBD2. Unmatched junction bases numbered 19, after V lost 4 bases and J lost 4 bases. Germline V gene data show CDR1 as SGHKS and CDR2 as YYEKEE (reference sequence). The CDR3 spans 18 residues. The CDR3 spells CASSAEPGGRGGGETQYF. The CDR3 bases are TGTGCCAGCAGCGCGGAGCCGGGCGGGAGAGGTGGGGGAGAGACCCAGTACTTC.

This chain connects TRBV5-1 to TRBJ2-3; D possibly matches TRBD1 or TRBD2 (5 bases each). The CDR3 runs to 13 residues. Trimming cost V 4 bases and J 6 bases, with 12 bases left between them. The germline CDR1 and CDR2 sequences are SGHRS and YFSETQ. The CDR3 loop reads CASSADGGDTQYF. The CDR3 bases are TGCGCCAGCAGCGCCGATGGGGGTGATACGCAGTATTTT.

V usage is TRBV5-1 and J usage is TRBJ2-1, with TRBD2 matching 10 bases. Unmatched junction bases numbered 5, after V lost 4 bases and J lost 4 bases. The CDR3 is 15 residues long. CDR1 and CDR2 (germline): SGHRS, YFSETQ. Here the CDR3 DNA reads TGCGCCAGCAGCGATACTAGCGGGACTTACAATGAGCAGTTCTTC. Amino acids: CASSDTSGTYNEQFF.

This chain joins TRBV4-1 and TRBJ2-5, with 7 bases lining up with TRBD1. With 0 bases clipped from V and 2 bases from J, the junction kept 6 bases outside the gene matches. The CDR3 is 16 residues long. Per the germline V gene, CDR1 is MGHRA and CDR2 is YSYEKL. CDR3 bases: TGCGCCAGCAGCCAAGAAGGACAGGCAAGGCAAGAGACCCAGTACTTC. Its translation is CASSQEGQARQETQYF.

The chain combines TRBV6-1 with TRBJ2-1; no firm D call. CDR3 length: 14 amino acids. Germline-derived CDR1 and CDR2 are MNHNS and SASEGT. V was trimmed by 4 bases and J by 1 base, leaving 8 bases between them. The CDR3 spells CASSGIGSYNEQFF. CDR3 sequence (DNA): TGTGCCAGCAGTGGAATAGGGTCCTACAATGAGCAGTTCTTC.

The chain has TRBV7-9 and TRBJ2-4; D gene ambiguous. Germline CDR1 and CDR2: SEHNR and FQNEAQ (reference sequence). This CDR3 is built from 12 residues. V lost 5 bases and J 5 bases, leaving 7 bases between the germline ends. In DNA form, the CDR3 reads TGTGCCAGCAGCGACCGGGAAAACATTCAGTACTTC. Translating it yields CASSDRENIQYF.

A note on this clone: Germline is not matched at one junction end, which may reflect a read error. CDR3: CASSLESRNTEAFF. The CDR3 DNA sequence: TGTGCCAGCAGCTTGGAATCCAGGAACACTGAAGCTTTCTTT. The gene calls are TRBV5-3 and TRBJ1-1; no reliable D call. TRBV5-3 carries the ORF label, with uncertain function. The CDR3 length is 14 residues.

The chain carries TRBV7-2 and TRBJ2-7; 7 nucleotides match TRBD1. Germline CDR1 is SGHTA and CDR2 is FQGNSA. The V segment lost 5 bases and the J segment 0 bases; nucleotides outside the gene matches: 7. This CDR3 contains 15 residues. This CDR3 is CASSLGRGRSYEQYF. In nucleotides, the CDR3 is TGTGCCAGCAGCCTAGGTAGGGGGCGCTCCTACGAGCAGTACTTC.

The chain employs TRBV9 and TRBJ2-3, with TRBD1 as a possible D gene (7 bases). Germline V lookup: CDR1 SGDLS, CDR2 YYNGEE. This CDR3 comprises 16 residues. The V end lost 0 bases, the J end lost 5 bases, and 16 bases lay between the germline ends. The CDR3 DNA reads as TGTGCCAGCAGCGTAGATCTAGCGTCAGGGGGAGATACGCAGTATTTT. This codes for CASSVDLASGGDTQYF.

CDR3 DNA: TGCAGCGTTCGACAGGGAAACACAGATACGCAGTATTTT. Translating gives CSVRQGNTDTQYF. This chain links TRBV29-1 with TRBJ2-3; 7 bases align to TRBD1. The V segment lost 5 bases and the J segment 2 bases; nucleotides outside the gene matches: 4. The CDR3 spans 13 residues. CDR1 is SQVTM, CDR2 ANQGSEA, per germline.

V and J are TRBV28 and TRBJ2-4; D not resolved. This CDR3 region has 14 residues. CDR1 is MDHEN and CDR2 is SYDVKM in the germline V gene. The V end lost 6 bases, the J end lost 2 bases, and 11 bases lay between the germline ends. For the CDR3, the DNA is TGTGCCAGCAGCCCCCCCCTCCCCAAAAACATTCAGTACTTC. Translation: CASSPPLPKNIQYF.

The genes are TRBV19 and TRBJ1-1; no definite D call. Per germline, CDR1 LNHDA and CDR2 SQIVND (reference sequence). This CDR3 region has 11 residues. With 10 bases removed from V and 4 bases from J, the gap between germline ends came to 10 bases. The chain's CDR3 is CAILASTEAFF. CDR3 bases: TGTGCCATTCTTGCTAGCACTGAAGCTTTCTTT.

This chain uses TRBV19 with TRBJ1-1; D not certain. This CDR3 spans 16 amino acids. Trimming took 6 bases from V and 2 from J, leaving 19 bases between them. Germline CDR1 LNHDA, CDR2 SQIVND (reference sequence). The CDR3 reads CASRTTWEYANTEAFF. The CDR3 region has the DNA TGTGCCAGTAGAACCACCTGGGAGTATGCTAACACTGAAGCTTTCTTT.

The chain recombines TRBV5-8 with TRBJ1-1; TRBD1 matches at 12 bases. Trimming cost V 1 base and J 6 bases; bases outside gene matches: 1. The CDR3 is 14 residues long. Germline CDR1 reads SGHTS; CDR2 reads YDEGEE. Here the CDR3 reads CASSLRDRGPEAFF. Written as DNA, the CDR3 is TGTGCCAGCAGCTTGAGGGACAGGGGGCCTGAAGCTTTCTTT.

V is TRBV7-8 and J is TRBJ2-5; 8 bases map to TRBD2. Trimming at V came to 8 bases and at J to 2 bases, leaving 10 bases not matched to a gene. In germline, CDR1 is SGHVS, CDR2 FQNEAQ. This CDR3 is 15 amino acids long. The CDR3 nucleotides are TGTGCCAGCTCTCCGGGGGGGCGGGTTCAAGAGACCCAGTACTTC. Encoded protein: CASSPGGRVQETQYF.

This clone occurred a few times. The rearrangement joins TRBV21-1 to TRBJ2-3; whether TRBD2, the table's D call, matches the DNA was not checked. TRBV21-1 counts as a pseudogene. The CDR3 is 16 residues long. CDR3 DNA sequence: TGTGCCAGCAGCAAAAAGAGGATGAGTAGCACAGATACGCAGTATTTT. It is translated as CASSKKRMSSTDTQYF.

The chain links TRBV7-9 to TRBJ2-7, with D perhaps matching TRBD1 or TRBD2 (5 bases each). Trimming left V 1 base short and J 5 bases short, with 12 bases between. Germline V gene sequence: CDR1 SEHNR, CDR2 FQNEAQ (reference sequence). The CDR3 length is 14 residues. The CDR3 DNA sequence: TGTGCCAGCAGCTTAGATGTGGGGGTTGACGAGCAGTACTTC. Translating gives CASSLDVGVDEQYF.

The CDR3, as DNA: TGTGCCACCCGACGGGGGGAAGCGAACACCGGGGAGCTGTTTTTT. It specifies CATRRGEANTGELFF. The J gene is TRBJ2-2, the V gene TRBV6-6; 7 bases are shared with TRBD2. The CDR3 consists of 15 residues. In germline, CDR1 is MNHNY, CDR2 SVGAGI (reference sequence). Germline trimming cut 10 bases from V and 0 bases from J; bases unmatched to any gene: 8.

The rearrangement links TRBV7-9 to TRBJ2-1; 10 bases are a match to TRBD2. The CDR3 consists of 15 residues. Trimming cost V 8 bases and J 6 bases; bases outside gene matches: 10. Germline values: CDR1 SEHNR, CDR2 FQNEAQ (reference sequence). CDR3 sequence reads: CASASLAGVSNEQFF. Written as DNA, the CDR3 is TGTGCCAGCGCTTCTCTAGCGGGAGTATCCAATGAGCAGTTCTTC.

The CDR3 DNA is TGTGCCAGCTGCTATTCGGACGGATACGAGCAGTACTTC. It codes for CASCYSDGYEQYF. This chain links TRBV6-6 with TRBJ2-7; no definite D call. CDR1 and CDR2 (germline): MNHNY, SVGAGI (reference sequence). The CDR3 loop spans 13 amino acids. The V end lost 8 bases, the J end lost 4 bases, and 15 bases lay between the germline ends.

V is TRBV27 and J is TRBJ1-6; a weak D match, TRBD1 (5 bases). CDR1 is MNHEY, CDR2 SMNVEV, per germline (reference sequence). This CDR3 contains 15 residues. Trimming left V 7 bases short and J 9 bases short, with 19 bases between. The CDR3 region is CASTPRSGRSSPLHF. CDR3 in DNA: TGTGCCAGCACCCCTCGATCGGGGCGTAGTTCACCCCTCCACTTT.